These 7 T cell receptor beta chains came from one sample sequenced in a study of technical replicates of blood from a few donors. Generated by immunoSEQ multiplex PCR, the TCRdb table keeps only in-frame clones and is missing some. Found here are 55,000 to 75,000 clones, 91% of them singletons; the top ten hold about 3.9%. Material: PBMCs. All receptors come from a human donor in good health. Some clones in this sample may be carry-over from other donors' samples.

The chain has TRBV18 and TRBJ2-3; no definite D call. CDR3 length: 16 residues. Germline CDR1 KGHSH, CDR2 LQKENI. With 3 bases removed from V and 3 bases from J, the gap between germline ends came to 16 bases. The CDR3 nucleotides are TGTGCCAGCTCACCTTCCGAGACACGAATTACAGATACGCAGTATTTT. This sequence encodes CASSPSETRITDTQYF.

The V call is TRBV29-1, the J call TRBJ2-2; weak D call: TRBD2 (5 bases). CDR3 size: 14 residues. The V end lost 7 bases, the J end lost 3 bases, and 15 bases lay between the germline ends. Germline V gives CDR1 SQVTM, CDR2 ANQGSEA. DNA of the CDR3: TGCAGCGGGAAGGTAGAGGGCGACACCGGGGAGCTGTTTTTT. Amino acids: CSGKVEGDTGELFF.

The chain's CDR3 is CASSSGDRVTNQPQHF. The DNA for the CDR3 is TGTGCCAGCAGCTCTGGGGACAGGGTGACCAATCAGCCCCAGCATTTT. V is TRBV7-2 and J is TRBJ1-5; 9 nucleotides align to TRBD1. CDR1 and CDR2 (germline): SGHTA, FQGNSA. Losses at the gene ends were 4 bases for V and 3 bases for J; bases not matched to a gene: 7. The CDR3 sequence is 16 residues long.

This chain links TRBV4-3 with TRBJ1-5, with 9 bases matching TRBD1. The ends lost 2 bases at V and 6 bases at J; junction bases unmatched: 8. Per germline, CDR1 LGHNA and CDR2 YSLEER. This CDR3 spans 16 amino acids. The CDR3 protein is CASSQSHRGHVQPQHF. CDR3 coding DNA: TGCGCCAGCAGCCAATCCCACAGGGGGCACGTTCAGCCCCAGCATTTT.

The V and J genes are TRBV10-1 and TRBJ2-5; TRBD2 is a possible D gene (5 bases). This CDR3 region has 14 residues. Germline CDR1 WNHNN, CDR2 SYGVQD (reference sequence). The ends were cut back, 4 bases at V and 5 bases at J, with 14 bases in the middle. CDR3 loop: CASSATWRRETQYF. In nucleotides, the CDR3 is TGCGCCAGCAGTGCGACCTGGAGGAGGGAGACCCAGTACTTC.

This clone occurred a few times. The chain joins TRBV4-3 to TRBJ2-3; D is uncertain. The CDR3 spans 13 residues. Trimming removed 0 bases at V and 4 bases at J, with 5 bases between. Germline CDR1 reads LGHNA; CDR2 reads YSLEER. The chain's CDR3 is CASSQERPDTQYF. In DNA, the CDR3 is TGCGCCAGCAGCCAAGAGAGGCCAGATACGCAGTATTTT.

V and J are TRBV6-6 and TRBJ2-5; 13 bases are a match to TRBD2. The CDR3 has 15 residues. After removal of 5 bases from V and 3 bases from J, the junction contained 3 bases not matched to a gene. The germline V gene encodes CDR1 MNHNY and CDR2 SVGAGI (reference sequence). The CDR3 sequence is CASSQGLAGKETQYF. The CDR3 DNA sequence: TGTGCCAGCAGTCAGGGACTAGCGGGAAAAGAGACCCAGTACTTC.